This T cell receptor (beta chain) was documented in a study of blood T cell repertoires in COVID-19. Study-wide context: Sites in the United States, Italy and Spain provided acute and convalescent COVID-19 samples. Sources were T cells, B-cell-depleted T cells, or PBMCs; the material itself was cDNA or gDNA.

Germline V gene lookup returns CDR1 MDHEN and CDR2 SYDVKM. The CDR3 is 14 residues long. V was shortened by 7 bases and J by 3 bases, with 16 bases between the two germline ends. The authors' processing: The authors estimated nucleated cell counts from reference gene primer amplification. Clones were sequenced by immunoSEQ multiplex PCR, and TCRdb holds only the in-frame ones, with some missing. Clonal size and the V and J genes are those of that table, whereas D and trimming came from the DNA. The sample includes a few hundred thousand clones, about 87% of them seen just once. This clonotype was obtained from a young woman who had recovered from COVID-19. The chain employs TRBV28 and TRBJ2-7; possibly TRBD1 for D (6 bases). Specimen: peripheral blood. The CDR3 loop is CASTDRDTDYEQYF. CDR3 nucleotides: TGTGCCAGCACTGATCGGGACACAGACTACGAGCAGTACTTC.